The 21 T cell receptor beta chains presented below share a single source sample, sequenced in a study of T cell responses to AZD1222 COVID-19 vaccine. TCRdb's table, derived via immunoSEQ multiplex PCR, lists solely in-frame clones and lacks some. The sample yields about 140,000 clones, roughly 91% seen once. The sample here was peripheral blood, taken 28 days after the second AZD1222 dose. The receptor source for this set is an adult who received the AZD1222 COVID-19 vaccine.

The genes are TRBV7-2 and TRBJ1-1, with TRBD1 as a possible D gene (5 bases). Germline CDR1 reads SGHTA; CDR2 reads FQGNSA. V was clipped by 5 bases and J by 1 base, with 14 bases between them. This CDR3 has 15 amino acids. The CDR3 region is CASSTGPEPNTEAFF. DNA for the CDR3: TGTGCCAGCAGCACAGGACCTGAACCGAACACTGAAGCTTTCTTT. Complete variable domain (other parts from reference TRBV7-2 and TRBJ1-1): GAGVSQSPSNKVTEKGKDVELRCDPISGHTALYWYRQSLGQGLEFLIYFQGNSAPDKSGLPSDRFSAERTGGSVSTLTIQRTQQEDSAVYLCASSTGPEPNTEAFFGQGTRLTVV.

This chain links TRBV30 with TRBJ1-3, with 10 bases matching TRBD1. The germline CDR1 and CDR2 sequences are GTSNPN and SVGIG (reference sequence). The CDR3 is 14 amino acids. The V gene end was trimmed by 4 bases and the J gene end by 8 bases; junction bases not matched to a gene: 8. The CDR3, as DNA: TGTGCCTGGACGGGACAGGGGATTTGGGACACCATATATTTT. It encodes CAWTGQGIWDTIYF.

This rearrangement joins TRBV6-5 to TRBJ1-3, with D tentatively TRBD1 (6 bases). V lost 7 bases and J 4 bases, leaving 14 bases between the germline ends. Germline V gene data show CDR1 as MNHEY and CDR2 as SVGAGI. This CDR3 contains 14 residues. The chain's CDR3 is CASTTGTLGNTIYF. CDR3 nucleotide sequence: TGTGCCAGCACAACCGGGACACTAGGAAACACCATATATTTT.

The chain employs TRBV28 and TRBJ2-2, with TRBD2 matching 13 bases. There are 20 residues in the CDR3. Germline CDR1 is MDHEN and CDR2 is SYDVKM. Trimming removed 6 bases from V and 1 base from J; junction bases left unmatched: 14. The chain's CDR3 is CASSPLPGLAGVGNTGELFF. The CDR3 DNA is TGTGCCAGCAGCCCGTTGCCCGGACTAGCGGGAGTCGGGAACACCGGGGAGCTGTTTTTT.

The chain carries TRBV28 and TRBJ1-2; TRBD1 matches 8 bases. CDR3 length equals 16 residues. V trimming: 3 bases; J trimming: 4 bases; junction bases outside the gene matches: 10. Germline values: CDR1 MDHEN, CDR2 SYDVKM. In DNA form, the CDR3 reads TGTGCCAGCAGTTTTACCGGAACAGGGGGTGCCTATGGCTACACCTTC. Its protein product is CASSFTGTGGAYGYTF.

The chain is built from TRBV24-1 and TRBJ2-3, with TRBD2 matching over 10 bases. The CDR3 extends over 18 amino acids. The V segment lost 4 bases and the J segment 0 bases; nucleotides outside the gene matches: 9. Germline V gene data show CDR1 as KGHDR and CDR2 as SFDVKD. The CDR3: CATSETLYSGGSTDTQYF. The DNA of the CDR3 is TGTGCCACCAGTGAAACCCTTTATAGCGGGGGGAGCACAGATACGCAGTATTTT.

As regards this clone: Other DNA sequences within the sample encode an identical CDR3. The rearrangement joins TRBV7-9 to TRBJ1-5, with unresolved D. The V end was cut by 1 base, the J end by 1 base, with 5 bases between. CDR1 and CDR2 from the germline V gene are SEHNR and FQNEAQ (reference sequence). The CDR3 extends over 14 amino acids. CDR3 protein: CASSLDGSNQPQHF. The CDR3 DNA reads as TGTGCCAGCAGCTTAGACGGGAGCAATCAGCCCCAGCATTTT.

For the CDR3, the DNA is TGTGCCAGCAGCTTAGCGGACAGGCCAGGCGATCAGCCCCAGCATTTT. Amino acids: CASSLADRPGDQPQHF. This chain links TRBV7-8 with TRBJ1-5; 7 bases are a match to TRBD1. Per the germline V gene, CDR1 is SGHVS and CDR2 is FQNEAQ. The CDR3 sequence is 16 residues long. V was clipped by 0 bases and J by 5 bases; unmatched bases: 7.

V is TRBV5-1 and J is TRBJ1-3; 8 positions agree with TRBD1. The CDR3 has 16 residues. Looked up from germline, CDR1 is SGHRS and CDR2 is YFSETQ. V shed 4 bases and J 1 base; nucleotides not matched to a gene: 7. CDR3 loop: CASSAGTGESGNTIYF. CDR3 in DNA: TGCGCCAGCAGCGCTGGGACAGGTGAATCTGGAAACACCATATATTTT. Filled out from reference TRBV5-1 and TRBJ1-3, the complete variable domain reads KAGVTQTPRYLIKTRGQQVTLSCSPISGHRSVSWYQQTPGQGLQFLFEYFSETQRNKGNFPGRFSGRQFSNSRSEMNVSTLELGDSALYLCASSAGTGESGNTIYFGEGSWLTVV.

This clone showed up just once. V and J are TRBV5-1 and TRBJ2-5, with D maybe TRBD2 (6 bases). The V gene lost 0 bases and the J gene lost 4 bases, with 16 bases spanning the gap. The CDR3 is made up of 16 amino acids. Germline-derived CDR1 and CDR2 are SGHRS and YFSETQ. The CDR3 bases are TGCGCCAGCAGCTTGGGGGGACTGACGGTGGGAGAGACCCAGTACTTC. Its protein product is CASSLGGLTVGETQYF.

The rearrangement uses TRBV19 and TRBJ2-5, with a tentative D call TRBD1 (6 bases). Germline assignment: CDR1 LNHDA and CDR2 SQIVND (reference sequence). CDR3 length: 13 residues. V was cut by 6 bases and J by 5 bases, with 13 bases left in between. The CDR3 region has the DNA TGTGCCAGTAGCTTACAGGGAGCCGAGACCCAGTACTTC. Its translation: CASSLQGAETQYF.

This clone was detected only a few times. The chain has TRBV4-3 and TRBJ2-7; possible D gene TRBD1, 6 bases. Germline V gives CDR1 LGHNA, CDR2 YSLEER. V lost 0 bases to trimming and J lost 7 bases, with 19 bases between them. The CDR3 sequence is 16 residues long. The CDR3 spells CASSQDLAGELGEQYF. The CDR3 DNA reads TGCGCCAGCAGCCAAGACCTGGCAGGGGAGTTAGGTGAGCAGTACTTC.

The chain links TRBV3-1 (or the pseudogene TRBV3-2) to TRBJ2-5, with D tentatively TRBD1 (6 bases). The V gene lost 4 bases and the J gene lost 1 base, with 19 bases spanning the gap. Germline-derived CDR1 and CDR2 are LGHDT and YNNKEL (reference sequence). This CDR3 has 17 amino acids. The CDR3, as DNA: TGTGCCAGCAGCCGCGATGCCCGGACAGTAATCCAAGAGACCCAGTACTTC. Translating it yields CASSRDARTVIQETQYF.

The rearrangement links TRBV11-2 to TRBJ1-1, with D perhaps TRBD1 (5 bases). The length of the CDR3 is 13 residues. Trimming shortened V by 3 bases and J by 5 bases, and 10 bases separated the two germline ends. Germline V gene sequence: CDR1 SGHAT, CDR2 FQNNGV. The CDR3 sequence: CASSFPGTTEAFF. CDR3 coding DNA: TGTGCCAGCAGCTTTCCGGGGACGACTGAAGCTTTCTTT.

This clone was counted once. The chain couples TRBV19 to TRBJ2-6; D is tentatively TRBD1 or TRBD2 (6 bases each). This CDR3 region has 17 residues. V was cut by 3 bases and J by 3 bases, with 15 bases left in between. Germline V gene sequence: CDR1 LNHDA, CDR2 SQIVND (reference sequence). DNA of the CDR3: TGTGCCAGTAGTATTATGTGGGGGGCTGGTGGGGCCAACGTCCTGACTTTC. Amino acid sequence: CASSIMWGAGGANVLTF.

This clone was observed a single time. This rearrangement joins TRBV6-1 to TRBJ1-1, with D perhaps matching TRBD1 (5 bases). V lost 1 base and J lost 5, with 14 bases in between. This CDR3 is built from 15 residues. CDR1 and CDR2 (germline): MNHNS, SASEGT. The CDR3 coding sequence is TGTGCCAGCAGTGAAGTGGGGCAGTCGAGGACTGAAGCTTTCTTT. It translates to CASSEVGQSRTEAFF.

The gene calls are TRBV5-1 and TRBJ2-3; D is unresolved. Germline V gene data show CDR1 as SGHRS and CDR2 as YFSETQ. V lost 4 bases to trimming and J lost 1 base, with 16 bases between them. The CDR3 sequence is 16 residues long. CDR3 in DNA: TGCGCCAGCAGCAGCGCGCCCAGCCCTGGCACAGATACGCAGTATTTT. Its protein is CASSSAPSPGTDTQYF.

This chain links TRBV7-2 with TRBJ1-4, with 8 bases aligning to TRBD1. Germline trimming cut 3 bases from V and 2 bases from J; bases unmatched to any gene: 5. The length of the CDR3 is 16 residues. Germline V gene data show CDR1 as SGHTA and CDR2 as FQGNSA. This CDR3 is CASSFGQGVTNEKLFF. As DNA, the CDR3 is TGTGCCAGCAGCTTCGGACAGGGAGTGACTAATGAAAAACTGTTTTTT.

The rearrangement links TRBV4-1 to TRBJ2-2, with a tentative D call TRBD2 (6 bases). V was cut by 2 bases and J by 5 bases, with 12 bases left in between. This CDR3 spans 15 amino acids. CDR1 is MGHRA and CDR2 is YSYEKL in the germline V gene. The CDR3 here is CASSQPTRSTGELFF. The CDR3 coding sequence is TGCGCCAGCAGCCAACCGACTAGAAGTACCGGGGAGCTGTTTTTT.

The chain uses TRBV15 and TRBJ2-1, with TRBD2 matching 10 bases. The CDR3 runs 16 residues. V gave up 1 base and J gave up 10 bases; unmatched junction bases: 10. Germline V lookup: CDR1 LNHNV, CDR2 YYDKDF (reference sequence). The CDR3 is CATSRAGLAGDGEQFF. The CDR3 DNA reads TGTGCCACCAGCAGAGCTGGTCTAGCGGGAGATGGGGAGCAGTTCTTC.

V gene TRBV28 combines with J gene TRBJ1-2; D remains unclear. Per germline, CDR1 MDHEN and CDR2 SYDVKM. Trimming stripped 5 bases from V and 1 base from J, with 11 bases between. The CDR3 loop spans 14 amino acids. CDR3 sequence (DNA): TGTGCCAGCAGTCTAGTCTCTGTTAACTATGGCTACACCTTC. This encodes CASSLVSVNYGYTF.